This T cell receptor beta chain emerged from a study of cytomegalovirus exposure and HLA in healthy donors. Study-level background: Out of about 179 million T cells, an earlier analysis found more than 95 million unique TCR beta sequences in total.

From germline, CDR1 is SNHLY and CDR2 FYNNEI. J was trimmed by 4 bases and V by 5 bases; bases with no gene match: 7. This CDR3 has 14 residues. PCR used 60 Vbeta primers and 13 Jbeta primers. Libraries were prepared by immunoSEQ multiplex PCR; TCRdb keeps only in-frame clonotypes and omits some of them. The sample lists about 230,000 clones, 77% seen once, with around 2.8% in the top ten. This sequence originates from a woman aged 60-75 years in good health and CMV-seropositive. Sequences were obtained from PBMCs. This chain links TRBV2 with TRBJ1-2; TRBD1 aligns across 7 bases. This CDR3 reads CASSLSGTVYGYTF. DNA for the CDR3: TGTGCCAGCAGTTTATCCGGGACAGTCTATGGCTACACCTTC.